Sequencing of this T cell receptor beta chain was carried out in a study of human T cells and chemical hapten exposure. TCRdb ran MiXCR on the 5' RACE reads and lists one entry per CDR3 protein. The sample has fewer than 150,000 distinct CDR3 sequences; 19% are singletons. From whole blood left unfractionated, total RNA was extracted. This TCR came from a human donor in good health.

The CDR3 DNA follows: TGTGCCAGCACGTTGAGTAGGGGAGGAGCCCAGCATTTT. It is translated as CASTLSRGGAQHF. The chain couples TRBV12-3 or TRBV12-4 to TRBJ1-5, with D possibly matching TRBD1 (5 bases). This CDR3 contains 13 residues. With 7 bases removed from V and 11 bases from J, the gap between germline ends came to 18 bases.